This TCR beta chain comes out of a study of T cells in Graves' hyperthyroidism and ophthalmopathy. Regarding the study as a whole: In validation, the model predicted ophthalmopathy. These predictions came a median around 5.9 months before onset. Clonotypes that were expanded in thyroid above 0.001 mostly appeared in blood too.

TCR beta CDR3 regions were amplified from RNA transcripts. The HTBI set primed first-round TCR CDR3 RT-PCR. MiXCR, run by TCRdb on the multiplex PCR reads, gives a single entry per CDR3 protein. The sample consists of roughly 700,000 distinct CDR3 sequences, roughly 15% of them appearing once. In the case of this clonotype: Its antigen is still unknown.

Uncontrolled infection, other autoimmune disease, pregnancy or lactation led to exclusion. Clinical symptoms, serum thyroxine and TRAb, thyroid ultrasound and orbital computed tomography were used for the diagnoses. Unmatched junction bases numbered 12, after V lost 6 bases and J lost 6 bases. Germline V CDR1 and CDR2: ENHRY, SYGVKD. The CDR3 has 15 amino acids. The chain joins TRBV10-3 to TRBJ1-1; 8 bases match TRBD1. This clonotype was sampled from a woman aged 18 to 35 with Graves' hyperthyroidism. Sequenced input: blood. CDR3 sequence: CAIRATGALGPEAFF. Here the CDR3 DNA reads TGTGCCATCAGGGCGACAGGGGCGCTAGGCCCTGAAGCTTTCTTT.